This is a list of T cell receptor beta chains from one sample in a study of blood T cell repertoires in COVID-19. Produced via immunoSEQ multiplex PCR; TCRdb's table is partial and in-frame only. The sample holds about 110,000 clones, roughly 84% seen once. Specimen: peripheral blood. These receptors came from a middle-aged man with acute or convalescent COVID-19. The CDR3 runs from the conserved cysteine through the conserved F or W. The D gene is left open where the match is weak. Clone size is stated in some rows and not others, as once, few, many or a class when expanded.

>TRBJ2-5|TRBV24-1|-|-
TGTGCCACCAGTGATCCCAAGCCGGAGGGAGGCGAGACCCAGTACTTC
CATSDPKPEGGETQYF
>TRBJ2-7|TRBV18|-|-
TGTGCCAGCTCACCCGGCCCGGGATCCTACGAGCAGTACTTC
CASSPGPGSYEQYF
>TRBJ1-6|TRBV9|once|-
TGTGCCAGCAGTGAACAGGAGGGTTCACCCCTCCACTTT
CASSEQEGSPLHF
>TRBJ2-7|TRBV5-6|few|-
TGTGCCAGCAGCGTGGACGGGGAGTTGTCCTACGAGCAGTACTTC
CASSVDGELSYEQYF
>TRBJ1-1|TRBV9|-|TRBD1
TGTGCCAGCAGCGCGACAGGGGTCACTGAAGCTTTCTTT
CASSATGVTEAFF
>TRBJ2-7|TRBV2|once|-
TGTGCCACCAAGGACACCGCGAGCTCCTACGAGCAGTACTTC
CATKDTASSYEQYF
>TRBJ2-1|TRBV9|-|TRBD2
TGTGCCAGCAGCGCAGAGGGGAGGGTCGTAGTATACAATGAGCAGTTCTTC
CASSAEGRVVVYNEQFF
>TRBJ1-6|TRBV7-9|-|-
TGTGCCAGCAGCTTTCAGTCCGTCTATAATTCACCCCTCCACTTT
CASSFQSVYNSPLHF
>TRBJ1-4|TRBV5-8|-|-
TGTGCCAGCAGCCTTAGGGGCAGGGAAAAACTGTTTTTT
CASSLRGREKLFF
>TRBJ2-7|TRBV25-1|-|TRBD1
TGTGCCAGCAGTGAAATTGGGGGACAGGGATCCCTCGAGCAGTACTTC
CASSEIGGQGSLEQYF
>TRBJ1-1|TRBV5-4|-|-
TGTGCCAGCAGCTTGGGTGTGGCGAACACTGAAGCTTTCTTT
CASSLGVANTEAFF
>TRBJ2-5|TRBV2|few|-
TGTGCCAGCAGTGAAACAGGTTGGGGAGAGACCCAGTACTTC
CASSETGWGETQYF
>TRBJ2-5|TRBV18|-|-
TGTGCCAGCTCACCAGGGGAGACCTCGGAGACCCAGTACTTC
CASSPGETSETQYF
>TRBJ2-7|TRBV19|-|-
TGTGCCAGTAGTATGTCGAGAGGCGAGCAGTACTTC
CASSMSRGEQYF
>TRBJ1-2|TRBV29-1|-|-
TGCAGCGTTGAAGATGCCCCTAGAGGAGCTAACTATGGCTACACCTTC
CSVEDAPRGANYGYTF
>TRBJ1-2|TRBV2|-|-
TGTGCCAGCAGCTATACGGAGGGCTACACCTTC
CASSYTEGYTF
>TRBJ1-1|TRBV25-1|-|-
TGTGCCAGCAGTGACTTCAGCACTGAAGCTTTCTTT
CASSDFSTEAFF
>TRBJ1-4|TRBV14|-|TRBD1
TGTGCCAGCAGCCAAGGGGTCGGGACAGGGTATGAAAAACTGTTTTTT
CASSQGVGTGYEKLFF
>TRBJ2-2|TRBV11-3|-|TRBD2
TGTGCCAGCAGCTTAGCTGGACTAGCGGGGGGCCCGAACACCGGGGAGCTGTTTTTT
CASSLAGLAGGPNTGELFF
>TRBJ2-1|TRBV5-8|-|TRBD2
TGTGCCAGCAGCTTACAGCGGGGGGCTGAGCAGTTCTTC
CASSLQRGAEQFF
>TRBJ2-2|TRBV4-2|-|TRBD2
TGTGCCAGCAGCCAAGTTGGACTAGCGGGTGGGGAGCTGTTTTTT
CASSQVGLAGGELFF
>TRBJ1-4|TRBV7-9|-|TRBD1
TGTGCCAGCAGCTCCAGGGACAGGGGTAATGAAAAACTGTTTTTT
CASSSRDRGNEKLFF
>TRBJ1-2|TRBV19|-|TRBD1
TGTGCCAGTAGTACACCCGGGACAGGGATCAATGGCTACACCTTC
CASSTPGTGINGYTF
>TRBJ2-2|TRBV24-1|-|-
TGTGCCACCAATTTTGCGGGCACCGGGGAGCTGTTTTTT
CATNFAGTGELFF
>TRBJ1-2|TRBV19|-|TRBD1
TGTGCCAGTAGTATGGGGTCCCGGGACAGTTCTCCCTATGGCTACACCTTC
CASSMGSRDSSPYGYTF
>TRBJ2-4|TRBV7-6|-|-
TGTGCCAGCAGCCAGACTGGTCCTCTAGCCAAAAACATTCAGTACTTC
CASSQTGPLAKNIQYF
>TRBJ2-3|TRBV11-3|-|TRBD1
TGTGCCAGCAGCTCCCCCCCCCGGACAGGGGGCGGCAGGGCAGATACGCAGTATTTT
CASSSPPRTGGGRADTQYF
>TRBJ2-3|TRBV19|-|-
TGTGCCAGTAGTACTAGACAGACGACTCCCCGTTCGACCACAGATACGCAGTATTTT
CASSTRQTTPRSTTDTQYF
>TRBJ1-1|TRBV27|few|-
TGTGCCAGCAAATTCGCAGGAGGCGCTGAAGCTTTCTTT
CASKFAGGAEAFF
>TRBJ2-7|TRBV7-2|-|TRBD2
TGTGCCAGCAGCTCAGGACTAGCCCCCTACGAGCAGTACTTC
CASSSGLAPYEQYF
>TRBJ2-3|TRBV24-1|-|TRBD2
TGTGCCACTAGTCCGACCGTAGCGGGGTCCACAGATACGCAGTATTTT
CATSPTVAGSTDTQYF
>TRBJ2-5|TRBV18|-|TRBD2
TGTGCCAGCTCAGAGTACGGGGGGGCCCAAGAGACCCAGTACTTC
CASSEYGGAQETQYF
>TRBJ1-1|TRBV7-9|-|-
TGTGCCAGCAGCGGGTCCTTTTGGGGGGTTGGAGCTTTCTTT
CASSGSFWGVGAFF
>TRBJ2-7|TRBV3-1/TRBV3-2|few|TRBD1
TGTGCCAGCAGCCCCTCGACAGGGCGCCACGAGCAGTACTTC
CASSPSTGRHEQYF
>TRBJ2-4|TRBV7-2|-|TRBD1
TGTGCCAGCAGCGCCGGGACAGGGGTAAACATTCAGTACTTC
CASSAGTGVNIQYF
>TRBJ2-1|TRBV7-6|-|TRBD1
TGTGCCAGCAGCTTTGCAGGGGGCGGATATTACAATGAGCAGTTCTTC
CASSFAGGGYYNEQFF
>TRBJ2-3|TRBV10-3|-|TRBD1
TGTGCCATAGGGGGGACAGGCGCATCCACAGATACGCAGTATTTT
CAIGGTGASTDTQYF
>TRBJ2-7|TRBV4-1|-|-
TGCGCCAGCAGGGCGTCAGGCCTCTCCTACGAGCAGTACTTC
CASRASGLSYEQYF
>TRBJ2-3|TRBV4-1|-|-
TGCGCCAGCAGCCAAGTCCCACTCAGCACAGATACGCAGTATTTT
CASSQVPLSTDTQYF
>TRBJ1-2|TRBV29-1|-|-
TGCAGCGTGGCCCTCCAGGGGAATGGGGCTGGTCTCGCCTCCTTC
CSVALQGNGAGLASF
>TRBJ1-2|TRBV13|-|TRBD1
TGTGCCAGCAACGGGACAGGGGTTTCCTATGGCTACACCTTC
CASNGTGVSYGYTF
>TRBJ2-4|TRBV5-1|-|-
TGCGCCCCGCACCTGAGCGAGGCCAAAAACATTCAGTACTTC
CAPHLSEAKNIQYF
>TRBJ1-2|TRBV19|-|-
TGTGCCAGTAGTATAGAGCCCGGGAGACCCTATGGCTACACCTTC
CASSIEPGRPYGYTF
>TRBJ2-3|TRBV30|-|TRBD2
TGTGCCTGGAGTGTGGGGACTAGCGGGGGAACAGATACGCAGTATTTT
CAWSVGTSGGTDTQYF
>TRBJ2-7|TRBV12-3/TRBV12-4|-|-
TGTGCCAGCAGTTTCGTAGGGGGCGAGCAGTACTTC
CASSFVGGEQYF
>TRBJ1-6|TRBV6-5|once|TRBD1
TGTGCCAGCAGTTACTTAGGATGGGACAGACCACCAGTCCTCCACTTT
CASSYLGWDRPPVLHF
>TRBJ2-5|TRBV15|-|TRBD2
TGTGCCACCAGCAGAGAAGGCGGGGACTATCCACAAGAGACCCAGTACTTC
CATSREGGDYPQETQYF
>TRBJ1-5|TRBV30|-|TRBD1
TGTGCCTGGACGGCAGGGGGAAGCAATCAGCCCCAGCATTTT
CAWTAGGSNQPQHF